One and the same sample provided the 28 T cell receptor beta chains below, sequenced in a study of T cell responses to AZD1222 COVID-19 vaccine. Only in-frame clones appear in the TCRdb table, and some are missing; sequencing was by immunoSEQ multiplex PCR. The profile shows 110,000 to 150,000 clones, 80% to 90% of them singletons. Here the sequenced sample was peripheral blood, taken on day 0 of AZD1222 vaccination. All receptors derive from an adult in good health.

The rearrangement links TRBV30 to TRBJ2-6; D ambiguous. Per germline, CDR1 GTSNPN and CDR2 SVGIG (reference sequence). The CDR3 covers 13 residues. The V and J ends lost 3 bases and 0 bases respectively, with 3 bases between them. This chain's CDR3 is CAWSPSGANVLTF. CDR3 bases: TGTGCCTGGAGCCCCTCTGGGGCCAACGTCCTGACTTTC.

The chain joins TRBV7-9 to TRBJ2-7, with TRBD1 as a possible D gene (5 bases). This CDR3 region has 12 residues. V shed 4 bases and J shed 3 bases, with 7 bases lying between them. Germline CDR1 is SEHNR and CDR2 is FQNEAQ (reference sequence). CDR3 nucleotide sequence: TGTGCCAGCAGCTCGCAGGGCTACGAGCAGTACTTC. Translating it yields CASSSQGYEQYF.

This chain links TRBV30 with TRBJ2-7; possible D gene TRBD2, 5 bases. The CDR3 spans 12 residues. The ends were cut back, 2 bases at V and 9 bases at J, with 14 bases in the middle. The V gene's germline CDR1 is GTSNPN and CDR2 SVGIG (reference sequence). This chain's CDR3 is CAWSPLSLAQYF. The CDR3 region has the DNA TGTGCCTGGAGTCCCCTGAGCCTAGCGCAGTACTTC.

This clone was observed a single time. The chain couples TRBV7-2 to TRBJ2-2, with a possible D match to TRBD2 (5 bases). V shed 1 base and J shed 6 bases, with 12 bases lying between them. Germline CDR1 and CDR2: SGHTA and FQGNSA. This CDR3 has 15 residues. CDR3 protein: CASSLDGPRAGELFF. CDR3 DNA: TGTGCCAGCAGCTTAGACGGACCGAGGGCCGGGGAGCTGTTTTTT.

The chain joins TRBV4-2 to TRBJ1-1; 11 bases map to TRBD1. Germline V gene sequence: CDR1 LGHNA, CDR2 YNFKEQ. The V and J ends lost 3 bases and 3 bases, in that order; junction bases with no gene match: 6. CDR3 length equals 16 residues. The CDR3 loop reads CASSQGTGGRDTEAFF. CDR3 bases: TGTGCCAGCAGCCAGGGGACAGGGGGTCGGGACACTGAAGCTTTCTTT.

The CDR3 protein is CASSLSRTGAINYGYTF. In nucleotides, the CDR3 is TGTGCCAGCAGTTTATCCCGGACAGGGGCTATAAACTATGGCTACACCTTC. V gene TRBV27 combines with J gene TRBJ1-2; 9 bases are shared with TRBD1. The germline CDR1 and CDR2 sequences are MNHEY and SMNVEV (reference sequence). CDR3 length equals 17 residues. V trimming: 0 bases; J trimming: 2 bases; junction bases outside the gene matches: 7.

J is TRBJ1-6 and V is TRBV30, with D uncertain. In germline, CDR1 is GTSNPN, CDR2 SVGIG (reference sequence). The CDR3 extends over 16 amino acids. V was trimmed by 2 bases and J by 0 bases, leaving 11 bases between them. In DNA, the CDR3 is TGTGCCTGGAGTCCCCCCGGCCCCTCCTATAATTCACCCCTCCACTTT. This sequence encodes CAWSPPGPSYNSPLHF.

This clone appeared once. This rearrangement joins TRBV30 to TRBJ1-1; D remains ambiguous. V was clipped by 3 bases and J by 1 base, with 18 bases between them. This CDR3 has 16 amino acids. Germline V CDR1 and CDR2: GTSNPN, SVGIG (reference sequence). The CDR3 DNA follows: TGTGCCTGGAGAGGAAATTCGCCCTCCCCGAACACTGAAGCTTTCTTT. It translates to CAWRGNSPSPNTEAFF.

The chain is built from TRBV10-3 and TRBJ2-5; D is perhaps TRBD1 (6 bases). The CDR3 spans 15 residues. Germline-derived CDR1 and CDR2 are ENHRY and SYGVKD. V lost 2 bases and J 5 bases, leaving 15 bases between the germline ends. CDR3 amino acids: CAISETQGYPETQYF. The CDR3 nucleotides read TGTGCCATCAGTGAGACACAGGGTTATCCGGAGACCCAGTACTTC.

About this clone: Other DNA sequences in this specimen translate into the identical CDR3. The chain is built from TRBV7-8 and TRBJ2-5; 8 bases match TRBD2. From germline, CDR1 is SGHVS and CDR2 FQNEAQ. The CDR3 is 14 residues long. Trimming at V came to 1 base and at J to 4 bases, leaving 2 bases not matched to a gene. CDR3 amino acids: CASSLVAGGETQYF. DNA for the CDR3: TGTGCCAGCAGCTTAGTTGCGGGAGGAGAGACCCAGTACTTC.

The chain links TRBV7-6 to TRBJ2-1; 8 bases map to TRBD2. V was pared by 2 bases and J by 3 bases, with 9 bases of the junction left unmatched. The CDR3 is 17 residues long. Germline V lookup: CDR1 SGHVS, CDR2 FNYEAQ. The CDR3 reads CASSLRSRAGVYNEQFF. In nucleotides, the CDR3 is TGTGCCAGCAGCTTAAGGTCCCGAGCGGGAGTCTACAATGAGCAGTTCTTC. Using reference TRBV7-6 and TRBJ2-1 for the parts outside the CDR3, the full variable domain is GAGVSQSPRYKVTKRGQDVALRCDPISGHVSLYWYRQALGQGPEFLTYFNYEAQQDKSGLPNDRFSAERPEGSISTLTIQRTEQRDSAMYRCASSLRSRAGVYNEQFFGPGTRLTVL.

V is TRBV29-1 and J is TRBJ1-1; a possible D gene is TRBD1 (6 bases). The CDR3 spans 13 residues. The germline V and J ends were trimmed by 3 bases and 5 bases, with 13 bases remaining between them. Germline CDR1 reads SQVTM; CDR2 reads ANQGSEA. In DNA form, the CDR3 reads TGCAGCGTTGACCCGGGGGCGCGGACTGAAGCTTTCTTT. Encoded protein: CSVDPGARTEAFF.

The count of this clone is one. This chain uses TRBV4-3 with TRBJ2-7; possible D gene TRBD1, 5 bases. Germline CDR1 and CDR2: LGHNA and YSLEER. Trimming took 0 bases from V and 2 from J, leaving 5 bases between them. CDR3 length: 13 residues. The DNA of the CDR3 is TGCGCCAGCAGCCAAGACAGGGCCTACGAGCAGTACTTC. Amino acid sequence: CASSQDRAYEQYF.

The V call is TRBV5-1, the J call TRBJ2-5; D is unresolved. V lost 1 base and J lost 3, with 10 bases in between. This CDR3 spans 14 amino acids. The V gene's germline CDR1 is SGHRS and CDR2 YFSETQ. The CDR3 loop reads CASSLILSKETQYF. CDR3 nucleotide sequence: TGCGCCAGCAGCTTGATTCTCAGCAAAGAGACCCAGTACTTC.

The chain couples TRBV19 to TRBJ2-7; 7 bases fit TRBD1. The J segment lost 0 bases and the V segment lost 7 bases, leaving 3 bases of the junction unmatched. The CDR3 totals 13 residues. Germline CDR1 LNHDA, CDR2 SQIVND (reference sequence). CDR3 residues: CASKGTVSYEQYF. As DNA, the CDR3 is TGTGCCAGTAAGGGGACAGTCTCCTACGAGCAGTACTTC.

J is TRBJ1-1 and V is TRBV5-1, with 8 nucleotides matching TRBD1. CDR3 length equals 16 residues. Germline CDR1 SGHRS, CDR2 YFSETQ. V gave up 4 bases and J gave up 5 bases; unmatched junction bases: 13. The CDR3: CASSRTPPRGPTEAFF. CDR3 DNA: TGCGCCAGCAGCCGGACACCCCCCAGGGGGCCAACTGAAGCTTTCTTT.

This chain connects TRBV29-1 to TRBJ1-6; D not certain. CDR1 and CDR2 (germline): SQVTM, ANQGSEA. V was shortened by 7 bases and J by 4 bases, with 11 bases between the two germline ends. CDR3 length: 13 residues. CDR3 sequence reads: CSAGAGYNSPLHF. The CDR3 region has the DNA TGCAGCGCCGGTGCGGGGTATAATTCACCCCTCCACTTT.

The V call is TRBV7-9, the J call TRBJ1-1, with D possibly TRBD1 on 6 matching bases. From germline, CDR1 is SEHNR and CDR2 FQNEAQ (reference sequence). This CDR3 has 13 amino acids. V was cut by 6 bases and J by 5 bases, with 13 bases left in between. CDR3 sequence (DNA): TGTGCCAGCAGGGGGGCGCTTGGGACTGAAGCTTTCTTT. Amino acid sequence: CASRGALGTEAFF.

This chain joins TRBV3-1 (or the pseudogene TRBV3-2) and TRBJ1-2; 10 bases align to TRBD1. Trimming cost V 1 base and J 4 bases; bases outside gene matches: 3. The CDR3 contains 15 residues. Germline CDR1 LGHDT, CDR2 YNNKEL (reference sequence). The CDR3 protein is CASSQGTGGPYGYTF. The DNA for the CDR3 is TGTGCCAGCAGCCAAGGGACAGGGGGGCCCTATGGCTACACCTTC.

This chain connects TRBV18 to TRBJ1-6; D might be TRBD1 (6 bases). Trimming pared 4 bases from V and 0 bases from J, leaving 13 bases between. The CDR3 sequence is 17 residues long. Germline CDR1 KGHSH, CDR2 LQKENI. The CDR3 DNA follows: TGTGCCAGCTCACGTCGGGACACAAGCTCCTATAATTCACCCCTCCACTTT. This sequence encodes CASSRRDTSSYNSPLHF.

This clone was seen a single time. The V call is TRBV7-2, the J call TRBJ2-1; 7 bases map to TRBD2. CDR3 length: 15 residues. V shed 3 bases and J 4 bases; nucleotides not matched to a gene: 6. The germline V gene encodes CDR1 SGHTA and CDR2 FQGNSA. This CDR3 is CASSFLGGSYNEQFF. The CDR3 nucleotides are TGTGCCAGCAGCTTTCTCGGCGGGAGTTACAATGAGCAGTTCTTC.

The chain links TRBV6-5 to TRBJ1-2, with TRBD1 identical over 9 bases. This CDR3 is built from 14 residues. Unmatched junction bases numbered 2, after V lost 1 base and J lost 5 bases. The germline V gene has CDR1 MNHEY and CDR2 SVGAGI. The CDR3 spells CASSYLGTGYGYTF. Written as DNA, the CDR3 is TGTGCCAGCAGTTACTTGGGGACAGGGTATGGCTACACCTTC.

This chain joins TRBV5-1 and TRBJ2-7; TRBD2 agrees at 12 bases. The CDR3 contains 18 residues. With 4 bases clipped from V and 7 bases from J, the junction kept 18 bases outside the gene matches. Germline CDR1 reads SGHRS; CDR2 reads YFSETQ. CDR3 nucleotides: TGCGCCAGCAGCGCCGGCGGACTAGCGGGAAAGGGCGTGGGAGAGCAGTACTTC. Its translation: CASSAGGLAGKGVGEQYF.

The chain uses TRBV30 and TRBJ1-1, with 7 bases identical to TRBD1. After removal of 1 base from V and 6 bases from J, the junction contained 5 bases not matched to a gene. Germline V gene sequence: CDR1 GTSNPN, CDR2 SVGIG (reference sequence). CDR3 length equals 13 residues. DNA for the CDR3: TGTGCCTGGAGTGGCCTTCAGGGGGCTGAAGCTTTCTTT. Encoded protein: CAWSGLQGAEAFF.

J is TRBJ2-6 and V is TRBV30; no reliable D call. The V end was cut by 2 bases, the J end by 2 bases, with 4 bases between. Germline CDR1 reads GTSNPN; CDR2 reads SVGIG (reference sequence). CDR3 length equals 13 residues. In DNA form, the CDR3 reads TGTGCCTGGAGTTCTGCTGGGGCCAACGTCCTGACTTTC. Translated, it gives CAWSSAGANVLTF.

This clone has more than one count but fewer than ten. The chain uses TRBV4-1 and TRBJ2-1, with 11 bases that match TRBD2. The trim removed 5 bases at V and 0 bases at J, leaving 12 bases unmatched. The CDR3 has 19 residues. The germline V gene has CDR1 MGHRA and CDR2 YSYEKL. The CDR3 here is CASSEGGLAGVSSYNEQFF. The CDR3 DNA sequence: TGCGCCAGCAGCGAAGGTGGACTAGCGGGCGTCAGCTCCTACAATGAGCAGTTCTTC.

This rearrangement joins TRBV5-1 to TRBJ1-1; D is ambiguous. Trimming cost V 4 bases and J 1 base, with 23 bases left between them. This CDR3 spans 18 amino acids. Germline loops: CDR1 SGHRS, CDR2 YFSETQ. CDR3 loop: CASSQARAASGPNTEAFF. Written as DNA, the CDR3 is TGCGCCAGCAGCCAAGCCCGGGCCGCATCGGGCCCGAACACTGAAGCTTTCTTT.

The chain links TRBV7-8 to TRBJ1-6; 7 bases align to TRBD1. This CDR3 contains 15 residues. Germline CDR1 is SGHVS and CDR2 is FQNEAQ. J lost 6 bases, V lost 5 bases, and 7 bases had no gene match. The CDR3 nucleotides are TGTGCCAGCAGCGCATCGGGACAGACTAATTCACCCCTCCACTTT. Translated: CASSASGQTNSPLHF.